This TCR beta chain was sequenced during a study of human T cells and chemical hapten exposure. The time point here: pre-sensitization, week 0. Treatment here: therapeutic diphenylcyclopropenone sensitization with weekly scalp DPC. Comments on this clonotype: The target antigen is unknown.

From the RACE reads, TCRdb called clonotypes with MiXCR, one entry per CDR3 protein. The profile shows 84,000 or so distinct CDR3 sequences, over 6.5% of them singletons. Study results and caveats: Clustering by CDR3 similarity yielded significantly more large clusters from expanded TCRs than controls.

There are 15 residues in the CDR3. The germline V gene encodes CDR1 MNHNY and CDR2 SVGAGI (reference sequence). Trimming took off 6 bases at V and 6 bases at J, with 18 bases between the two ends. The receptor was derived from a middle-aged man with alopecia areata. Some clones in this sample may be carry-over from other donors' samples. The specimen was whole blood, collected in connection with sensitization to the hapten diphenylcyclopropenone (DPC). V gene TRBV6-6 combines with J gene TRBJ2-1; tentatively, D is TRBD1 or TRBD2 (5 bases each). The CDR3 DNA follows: TGTGCCAGCAGCCAAGAGGGGCTAGCCGGCAATGAGCAGTTCTTC. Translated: CASSQEGLAGNEQFF.